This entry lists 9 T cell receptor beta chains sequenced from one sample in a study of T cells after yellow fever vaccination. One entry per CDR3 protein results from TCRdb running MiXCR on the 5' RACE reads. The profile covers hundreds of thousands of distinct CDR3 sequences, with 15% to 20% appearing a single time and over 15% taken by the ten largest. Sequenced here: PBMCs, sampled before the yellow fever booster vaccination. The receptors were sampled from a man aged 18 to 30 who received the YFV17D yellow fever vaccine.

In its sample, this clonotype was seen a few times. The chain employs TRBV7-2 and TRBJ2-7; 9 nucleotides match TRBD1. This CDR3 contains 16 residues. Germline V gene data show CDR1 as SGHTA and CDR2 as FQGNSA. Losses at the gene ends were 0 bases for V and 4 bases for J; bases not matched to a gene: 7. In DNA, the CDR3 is TGTGCCAGCAGCTTAGCCTTAGGGACAGGGACGTACGAGCAGTACTTC. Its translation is CASSLALGTGTYEQYF.

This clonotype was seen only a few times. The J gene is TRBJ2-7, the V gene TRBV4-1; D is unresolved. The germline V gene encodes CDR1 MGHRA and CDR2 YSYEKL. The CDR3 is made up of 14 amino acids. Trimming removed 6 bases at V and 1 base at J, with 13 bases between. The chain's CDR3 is CASRPSLGSYEQYV. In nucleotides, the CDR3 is TGCGCCAGCAGACCGAGTCTAGGTTCCTACGAGCAGTACGTC.

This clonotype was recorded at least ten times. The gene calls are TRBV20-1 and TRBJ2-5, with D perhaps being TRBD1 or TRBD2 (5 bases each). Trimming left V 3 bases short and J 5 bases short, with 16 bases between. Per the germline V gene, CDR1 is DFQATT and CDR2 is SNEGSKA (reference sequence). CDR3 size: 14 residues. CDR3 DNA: TGCAGTGCTAGTCCCCCGCAGGGCGGGGAGACCCAGTACTTC. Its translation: CSASPPQGGETQYF.

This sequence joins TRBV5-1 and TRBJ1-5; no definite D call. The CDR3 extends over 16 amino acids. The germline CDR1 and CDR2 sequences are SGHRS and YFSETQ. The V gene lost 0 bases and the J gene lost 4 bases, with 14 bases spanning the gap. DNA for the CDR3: TGCGCCAGCAGCTTGGGGACGCCGGCGGGTAATCAGCCCCAGCATTTT. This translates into CASSLGTPAGNQPQHF.

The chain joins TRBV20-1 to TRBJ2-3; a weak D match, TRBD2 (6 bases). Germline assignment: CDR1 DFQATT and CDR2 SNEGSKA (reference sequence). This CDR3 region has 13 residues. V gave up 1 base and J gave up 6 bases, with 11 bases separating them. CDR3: CSARGLVTDTQYF. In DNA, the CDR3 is TGCAGTGCTAGAGGACTAGTGACGGATACGCAGTATTTT.

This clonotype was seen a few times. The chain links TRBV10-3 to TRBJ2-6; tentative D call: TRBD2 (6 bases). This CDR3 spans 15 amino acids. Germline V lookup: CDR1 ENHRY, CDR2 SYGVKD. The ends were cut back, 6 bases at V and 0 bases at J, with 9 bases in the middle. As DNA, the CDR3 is TGTGCCATCAGGGCAGCGGGCTCTGGGGCCAACGTCCTGACTTTC. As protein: CAIRAAGSGANVLTF.

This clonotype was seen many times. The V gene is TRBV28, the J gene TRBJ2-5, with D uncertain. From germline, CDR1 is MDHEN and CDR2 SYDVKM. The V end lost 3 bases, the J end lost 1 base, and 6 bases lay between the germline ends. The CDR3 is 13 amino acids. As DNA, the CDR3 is TGTGCCAGCAGTTTTCCGGCCCAAGAGACCCAGTACTTC. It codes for CASSFPAQETQYF.

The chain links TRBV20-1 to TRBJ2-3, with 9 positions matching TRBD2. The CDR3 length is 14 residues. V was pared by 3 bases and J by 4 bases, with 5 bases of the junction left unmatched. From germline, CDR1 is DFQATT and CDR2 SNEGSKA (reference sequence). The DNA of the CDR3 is TGCAGTGCTAGGCGGGGGGGCCCCCCAGATACGCAGTATTTT. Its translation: CSARRGGPPDTQYF.

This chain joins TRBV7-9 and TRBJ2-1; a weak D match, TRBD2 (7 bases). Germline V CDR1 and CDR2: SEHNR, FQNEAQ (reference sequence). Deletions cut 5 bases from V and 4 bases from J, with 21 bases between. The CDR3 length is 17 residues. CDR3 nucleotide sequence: TGTGCCAGCAGCCTTGAGTTGGGGGGGCCGAATTACAATGAGCAGTTCTTC. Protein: CASSLELGGPNYNEQFF.